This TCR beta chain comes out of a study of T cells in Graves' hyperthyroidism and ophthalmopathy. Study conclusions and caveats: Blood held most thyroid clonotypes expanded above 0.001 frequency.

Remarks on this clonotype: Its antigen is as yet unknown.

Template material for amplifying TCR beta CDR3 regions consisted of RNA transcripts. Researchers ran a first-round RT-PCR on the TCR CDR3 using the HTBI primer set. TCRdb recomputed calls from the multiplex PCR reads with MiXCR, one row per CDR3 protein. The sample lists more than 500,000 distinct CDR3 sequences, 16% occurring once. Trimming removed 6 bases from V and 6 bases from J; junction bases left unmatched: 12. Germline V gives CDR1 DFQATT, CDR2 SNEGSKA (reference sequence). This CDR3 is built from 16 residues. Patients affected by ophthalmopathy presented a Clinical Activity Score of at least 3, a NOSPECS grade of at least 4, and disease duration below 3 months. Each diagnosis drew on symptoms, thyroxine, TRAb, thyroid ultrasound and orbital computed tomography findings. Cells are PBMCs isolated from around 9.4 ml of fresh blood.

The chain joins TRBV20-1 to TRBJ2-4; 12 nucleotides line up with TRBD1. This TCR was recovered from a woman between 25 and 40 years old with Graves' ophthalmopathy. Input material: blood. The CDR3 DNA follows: TGCAGTGCCCCCCCTGGGACAGGGGGCTGGGGAAACATTCAGTACTTC. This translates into CSAPPGTGGWGNIQYF.